One sample yielded the 14 T cell receptor beta chains listed below, sequenced in a study of blood T cells in healthy people across ages. Primers used in a second PCR of roughly 6 to 11 cycles were a sample-barcoded 5' primer and a J-beta primer mix. MiXCR was run by TCRdb on the 5' RACE reads, yielding one entry per CDR3 protein. The table includes some 710,000 distinct CDR3 sequences, approximately 22% detected once. Sequencing used blood. Receptors originate from a man aged 65-85 years in good health.

This clonotype was observed a few times. This chain connects TRBV29-1 to TRBJ2-1, with a possible D match to TRBD2 (5 bases). This CDR3 spans 12 amino acids. The germline V gene encodes CDR1 SQVTM and CDR2 ANQGSEA. The CDR3 nucleotides read TGCACAGGTGAACGGGGCTACAATGAGCAGTTCTTC. Encoded protein: CTGERGYNEQFF.

This clonotype was detected only a few times. This rearrangement joins TRBV12-3 or TRBV12-4 to TRBJ2-5, with TRBD2 matching over 8 bases. The tail of the sequence fits TRBJ2-1 better, so the J call may be wrong. The CDR3 loop spans 13 amino acids. The CDR3 nucleotides read TGTGCCAGCAGTTTCCCAGCGGGGGATCTTCAGTTCTTC. Its protein product is CASSFPAGDLQFF.

The J gene is TRBJ2-5, the V gene TRBV12-3 or TRBV12-4, with TRBD2 matching over 12 bases. The DNA matches TRBJ2-1 better at its end, which makes the J call doubtful. The CDR3 loop spans 15 amino acids. DNA of the CDR3: TGTGCCAGCAGTTTACAGACTAGCGGGGGCCCTGAGCAGTTCTTC. Its translation is CASSLQTSGGPEQFF.

The J gene is TRBJ1-2, the V gene TRBV6-6; D might be TRBD1 (5 bases). This CDR3 spans 16 amino acids. Germline CDR1 reads MNHNY; CDR2 reads SVGAGI (reference sequence). With 1 base removed from V and 8 bases from J, the gap between germline ends came to 20 bases. The CDR3 DNA reads TGTGCCAGCAGTTACTTAGGGACCACCCTTTCTAGGGGCTACACCTTC. Translation gives CASSYLGTTLSRGYTF.

This chain connects TRBV19 to TRBJ2-3; tentatively, D is TRBD2 (6 bases). Trimming took off 5 bases at V and 2 bases at J, with 14 bases between the two ends. Germline CDR1 is LNHDA and CDR2 is SQIVND (reference sequence). This CDR3 has 15 amino acids. Here the CDR3 reads CASSVSGHPTDTQYF. CDR3 coding DNA: TGTGCCAGTAGTGTGAGCGGGCACCCCACAGATACGCAGTATTTT.

This clonotype occurred a few times. V and J are TRBV27 and TRBJ1-5; D unclear. Germline V gene sequence: CDR1 MNHEY, CDR2 SMNVEV (reference sequence). The CDR3 totals 13 residues. Trimming took off 2 bases at V and 9 bases at J, with 11 bases between the two ends. Here the CDR3 DNA reads TGTGCCAGCAGTTTAAGTTTGCGGTCGCCCCAGCATTTT. Protein product: CASSLSLRSPQHF.

This rearrangement joins TRBV7-9 to TRBJ2-2; TRBD2 aligns across 13 bases. The length of the CDR3 is 14 residues. Germline V lookup: CDR1 SEHNR, CDR2 FQNEAQ (reference sequence). The ends lost 8 bases at V and 7 bases at J; junction bases unmatched: 4. CDR3 nucleotides: TGTGCCAGCCGGACTAGCGGGAGCGGCGGGGAGCTGTTTTTT. Translating gives CASRTSGSGGELFF.

This clonotype was seen a handful of times. V gene TRBV6-1 combines with J gene TRBJ1-2; TRBD1 agrees at 11 bases. Germline CDR1 is MNHNS and CDR2 is SASEGT. Germline trimming cut 6 bases from V and 8 bases from J; bases unmatched to any gene: 8. This CDR3 comprises 14 residues. This chain's CDR3 is CASRNRDRGEGYTF. The CDR3 region has the DNA TGTGCCAGCAGAAACCGGGACAGGGGGGAGGGCTACACCTTC.

This chain links TRBV19 with TRBJ2-7; no definite D call. Germline CDR1 LNHDA, CDR2 SQIVND (reference sequence). V lost 9 bases, J lost 3 bases, and 18 bases lay in between. The CDR3 covers 14 residues. The CDR3 spells CASNLGTGYYEQYV. For the CDR3, the DNA is TGTGCCAGCAACTTGGGCACCGGGTACTACGAGCAGTACGTC.

This clonotype was counted between two and nine times. This chain joins TRBV19 and TRBJ1-1, with D uncertain. Trimming took 3 bases from V and 6 from J, leaving 14 bases between them. This CDR3 comprises 14 residues. CDR1 is LNHDA, CDR2 SQIVND, per germline (reference sequence). In DNA, the CDR3 is TGTGCCAGTAGTATGAAGGGCTCGGGCGCTGAAGCTTTCTTT. Its translation is CASSMKGSGAEAFF.

This clonotype was detected a few times. This chain links TRBV29-1 with TRBJ2-1; TRBD1 matches 8 bases. This CDR3 spans 15 amino acids. V shed 0 bases, J shed 0 bases, and the junction held 1 base outside the gene matches. The V gene's germline CDR1 is SQVTM and CDR2 ANQGSEA. The CDR3 spells CSVEDTGGSYNEQFF. The CDR3 DNA is TGCAGCGTTGAAGACACAGGGGGCTCCTACAATGAGCAGTTCTTC.

This clonotype occurred a few times. The chain employs TRBV5-6 and TRBJ1-5; 12 bases line up with TRBD1. The CDR3 extends over 17 amino acids. Germline CDR1 is SGHDT and CDR2 is YYEEEE. Trimming cost V 4 bases and J 1 base; bases outside gene matches: 6. CDR3 DNA: TGTGCCAGCAGCCGGGACAGGGGGCTAGGAAGCAATCAGCCCCAGCATTTT. Translation: CASSRDRGLGSNQPQHF.

This chain connects TRBV12-3 or TRBV12-4 to TRBJ2-3; D is unresolved. V was clipped by 10 bases and J by 1 base, with 12 bases between them. There are 13 residues in the CDR3. CDR3 in amino acids: CAIQMTRTDTQYF. DNA for the CDR3: TGTGCCATACAAATGACCCGCACAGATACGCAGTATTTT.

This clonotype was counted a few times. The V gene is TRBV10-3, the J gene TRBJ1-6; TRBD1 matches 7 bases. There are 14 residues in the CDR3. Germline loops: CDR1 ENHRY, CDR2 SYGVKD. V was clipped by 2 bases and J by 8 bases; unmatched bases: 3. CDR3 bases: TGTGCCATCAGTGAGAGACAGGGCGATTCACCCCTCCACTTT. Protein: CAISERQGDSPLHF.